The 3 T cell receptor beta chains given below trace back to one sample, sequenced in a study of shared clonotypes between healthy human individuals. Profiled with immunoSEQ multiplex PCR; TCRdb holds only in-frame clones, not every one. The data show 980,000 or so clones, over 75% seen once. Sequencing was performed on memory CD4+ T cells sorted from blood. As for subset: CD45RA-negative fraction. The receptors shown here come from a man younger than 35 in good health.

This sequence joins TRBV6-6 and TRBJ2-7; TRBD2 matches 8 bases. CDR1 MNHNY and CDR2 SVGAGI come from the germline V gene (reference sequence). V lost 2 bases to trimming and J lost 2 bases; unmatched junction nucleotides: 8. The CDR3 is 16 residues long. The CDR3 region is CASSYLRREVPYEQYF. CDR3 in DNA: TGTGCCAGCAGTTACCTTCGGCGGGAGGTCCCCTACGAGCAGTACTTC.

The rearrangement uses TRBV25-1 and TRBJ2-5; maybe TRBD2 (6 bases). The CDR3 is 17 residues long. V lost 0 bases, J lost 5 bases, and 19 bases lay in between. Germline CDR1 MGHDK, CDR2 SYGVNS. CDR3 loop: CASSEYRPGVSLETQYF. In DNA form, the CDR3 reads TGTGCCAGCAGTGAATATCGCCCGGGGGTTAGTCTGGAGACCCAGTACTTC.

V and J are TRBV7-2 and TRBJ2-3; tentatively, D is TRBD2 (6 bases). The CDR3 has 15 amino acids. From germline, CDR1 is SGHTA and CDR2 FQGNSA. V was shortened by 5 bases and J by 6 bases, with 18 bases between the two germline ends. CDR3 bases: TGTGCCAGCAGCCCGACTAGACAGCTCACGGATACGCAGTATTTT. It yields the protein CASSPTRQLTDTQYF.